This paragraph reports one TCR beta chain. As yet, its antigen is unknown. This sample is part of a study of T cell responses to AZD1222 COVID-19 vaccine. About the research overall: Investigators merged groups given second doses at roughly 4 or roughly 12 weeks.

CDR1 is SGDLS, CDR2 YYNGEE, per germline. The CDR3 contains 14 residues. V shed 3 bases and J 3 bases; nucleotides not matched to a gene: 2. Generated by immunoSEQ multiplex PCR, the TCRdb table keeps only in-frame clones and is missing some. The repertoire holds about 100,000 clones, with 88% as singletons. Study results and limitations: Seropositive status at baseline applied to only a handful of AZD1222 recipients. Vaccine-related CD4 TCRs covered spike, predominating at 160-218 and 743-854. Spike-specific TCR breadth and depth went up after people got two AZD1222 doses.

The sequence was obtained from an adult in good health. The sequenced sample was peripheral blood, obtained on day 0 of AZD1222 vaccination. The chain links TRBV9 to TRBJ1-3; TRBD1 matches at 8 bases. The CDR3 here is CASSEQGGGNTIYF. The CDR3 DNA reads as TGTGCCAGCAGCGAACAGGGGGGTGGAAACACCATATATTTT.